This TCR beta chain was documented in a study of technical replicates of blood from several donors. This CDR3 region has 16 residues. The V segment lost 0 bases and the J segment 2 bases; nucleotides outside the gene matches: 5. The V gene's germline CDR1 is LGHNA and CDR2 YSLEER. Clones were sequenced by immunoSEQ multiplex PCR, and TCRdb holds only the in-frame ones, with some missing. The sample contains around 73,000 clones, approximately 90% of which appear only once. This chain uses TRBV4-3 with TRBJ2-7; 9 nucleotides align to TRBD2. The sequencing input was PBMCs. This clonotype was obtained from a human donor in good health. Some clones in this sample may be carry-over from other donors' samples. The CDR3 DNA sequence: TGCGCCAGCAGCCAAGATGGACTAGCGTCTACCTACGAGCAGTACTTC. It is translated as CASSQDGLASTYEQYF.